This T cell receptor (beta chain) comes out of a study of blood T cells in healthy people across ages. Study details: Template switching picked up about one barcoded beta molecule for each two T cells. Study outcomes and limitations: Long-lived donors carried more naive CD4+ cells and greater diversity than aged donors. It was not known whether donors were CMV positive (a possible confounder of expanded clonotype changes).

A second 7 to 11 cycle PCR used barcoded and J-beta primers. MiXCR, applied by TCRdb to the 5' RACE reads, yields one record per CDR3 protein. Of about 1,500,000 distinct CDR3 sequences listed, 28% are singletons. This clonotype was detected a few times. As yet, its antigen is unknown. One junction end disagrees with the germline gene, perhaps due to a read error. PBMCs numbering at least 6.5 million were isolated per sample. The V gene's germline CDR1 is SGHRS and CDR2 YFSETQ. This CDR3 is built from 14 residues. The receptor's source is a woman aged 30 to 39 in good health. The sequenced sample consisted of blood. The chain joins TRBV5-1 to TRBJ1-2; TRBD1 matches 7 bases. This CDR3 is CAGSSGDSLGGYTF. In nucleotides, the CDR3 is TGCGCCGGCAGCTCCGGGGACAGCCTGGGTGGCTACACCTTC.